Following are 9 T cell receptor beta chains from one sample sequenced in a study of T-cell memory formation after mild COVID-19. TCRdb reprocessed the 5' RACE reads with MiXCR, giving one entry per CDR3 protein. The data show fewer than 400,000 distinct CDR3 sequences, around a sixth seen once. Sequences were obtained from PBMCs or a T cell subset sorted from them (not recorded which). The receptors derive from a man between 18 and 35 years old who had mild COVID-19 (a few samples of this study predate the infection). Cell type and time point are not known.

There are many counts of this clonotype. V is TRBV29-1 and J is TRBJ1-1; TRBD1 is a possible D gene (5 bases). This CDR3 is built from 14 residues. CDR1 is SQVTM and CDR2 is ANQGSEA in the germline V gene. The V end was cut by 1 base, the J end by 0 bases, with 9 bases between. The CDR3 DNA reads TGCAGCGTTGAAGTCTACAGGTTGAACACTGAAGCTTTCTTT. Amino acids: CSVEVYRLNTEAFF.

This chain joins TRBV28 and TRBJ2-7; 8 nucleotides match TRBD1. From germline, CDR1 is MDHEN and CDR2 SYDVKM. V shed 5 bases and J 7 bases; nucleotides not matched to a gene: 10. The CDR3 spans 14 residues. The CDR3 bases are TGTGCCAGCAGTGCCGGGACAGGTTCTGGGGAGCAGTACGTC. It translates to CASSAGTGSGEQYV.

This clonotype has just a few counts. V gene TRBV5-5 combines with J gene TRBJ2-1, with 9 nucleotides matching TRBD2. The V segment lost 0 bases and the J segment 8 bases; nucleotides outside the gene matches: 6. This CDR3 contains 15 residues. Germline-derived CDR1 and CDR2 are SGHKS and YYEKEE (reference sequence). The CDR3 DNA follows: TGTGCCAGCAGCTTGGGGTTAGCGGGGGCCTATGAGCAGTTCTTC. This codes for CASSLGLAGAYEQFF.

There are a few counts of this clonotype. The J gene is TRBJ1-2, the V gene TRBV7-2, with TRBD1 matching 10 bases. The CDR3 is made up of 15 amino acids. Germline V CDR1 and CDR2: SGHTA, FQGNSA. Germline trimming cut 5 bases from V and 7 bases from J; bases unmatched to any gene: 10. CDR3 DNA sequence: TGTGCCAGCAGCCTATTTAGGGGACAGGGGCTTGGCTACACCTTC. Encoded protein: CASSLFRGQGLGYTF.

Here the CDR3 reads CASTVRGGTDTQYF. CDR3 nucleotide sequence: TGTGCCAGCACGGTTAGGGGGGGCACAGATACGCAGTATTTT. This rearrangement joins TRBV27 to TRBJ2-3; D is possibly TRBD1 or TRBD2 (6 bases each). This CDR3 is 14 amino acids long. Trimming stripped 7 bases from V and 1 base from J, with 12 bases between. Germline V gene lookup returns CDR1 MNHEY and CDR2 SMNVEV (reference sequence).

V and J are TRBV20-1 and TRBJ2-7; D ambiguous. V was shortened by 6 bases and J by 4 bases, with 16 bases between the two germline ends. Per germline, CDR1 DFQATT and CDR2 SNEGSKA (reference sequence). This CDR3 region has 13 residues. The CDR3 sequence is CSATGLDVYEQYF. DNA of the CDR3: TGCAGTGCAACCGGGCTCGACGTATACGAGCAGTACTTC.

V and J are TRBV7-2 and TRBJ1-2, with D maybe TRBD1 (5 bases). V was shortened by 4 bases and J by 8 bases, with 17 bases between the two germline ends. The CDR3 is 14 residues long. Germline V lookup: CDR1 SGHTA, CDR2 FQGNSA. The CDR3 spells CASSSPGVSGGYTF. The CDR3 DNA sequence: TGTGCCAGCAGCTCCCCGGGGGTGTCGGGCGGCTACACCTTC.

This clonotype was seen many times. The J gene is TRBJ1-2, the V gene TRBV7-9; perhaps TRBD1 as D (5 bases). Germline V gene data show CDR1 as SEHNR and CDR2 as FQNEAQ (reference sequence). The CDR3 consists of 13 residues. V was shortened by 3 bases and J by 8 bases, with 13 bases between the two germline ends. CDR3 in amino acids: CASSLRLRGGYTF. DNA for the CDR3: TGTGCCAGCAGCTTGAGGCTAAGGGGAGGCTACACCTTC.

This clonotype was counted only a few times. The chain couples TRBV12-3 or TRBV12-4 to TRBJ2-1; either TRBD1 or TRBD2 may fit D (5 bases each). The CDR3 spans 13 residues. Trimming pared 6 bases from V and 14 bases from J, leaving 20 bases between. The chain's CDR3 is CASRPTYGGLEFF. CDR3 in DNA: TGTGCCAGCAGGCCGACCTATGGGGGTTTGGAGTTCTTC.